This T cell receptor (beta chain) was recovered during a study of blood T cell repertoires in COVID-19. Study-wide context: Donors in the United States, Italy and Spain gave samples during acute or convalescent COVID-19.

Germline CDR1 reads MNHEY; CDR2 reads SVGAGI. V was clipped by 6 bases and J by 0 bases, with 9 bases between them. The CDR3 is made up of 13 amino acids. Original handling: Amplification with reference gene primers provided the estimates of nucleated cell counts. The data were produced by immunoSEQ multiplex PCR, yet TCRdb's version contains in-frame clones alone and is incomplete. V and J calls and clone size follow that table, whereas D and trimming were derived from the DNA. Seen here are around 700,000 clones, 75% to 90% observed once, and the top ten hold roughly 0.25%. What was sequenced was peripheral blood. This sequence was found in a woman aged 18-29 years with acute or convalescent COVID-19. The chain recombines TRBV6-5 with TRBJ2-7; D not certain. In nucleotides, the CDR3 is TGTGCCAGCAGCCCCCCCGGCTCCTACGAGCAGTACTTC. Translating gives CASSPPGSYEQYF.